This T cell receptor beta chain stems from a study of neurological immune-mediated disorders. It was by 5'RACE with 10-nucleotide random UMIs that the cDNA was made. TCRdb fed the 5' RACE reads into MiXCR, producing one record per CDR3 protein. The sample lists roughly 60,000 distinct CDR3 sequences, about 4% seen once, with 2.2% in the top ten. This clonotype was observed a handful of times. Its antigen remains unknown. CDR1 and CDR2 from the germline V gene are LNHDA and SQIVND (reference sequence). The ends were cut back, 11 bases at V and 8 bases at J, with 20 bases in the middle. CDR3 length: 13 residues. Study-wide points: Neither clinical nor MRI features were found to be associated with the multiple sclerosis repertoire cluster. When repertoires were grouped phylogenetically, those of 18 of 34 multiple sclerosis patients fell into one related-CDR3 cluster, a possible signature.

The sample consisted of PBMCs. The rearrangement uses TRBV19 and TRBJ2-3; TRBD2 is a possible D gene (6 bases). The source is a woman aged 45-65 years with multiple sclerosis. CDR3 amino acids: CASSGTALGTQYF. The CDR3 DNA reads as TGTGCCTCATCGGGGACTGCTCTGGGTACGCAGTATTTT.